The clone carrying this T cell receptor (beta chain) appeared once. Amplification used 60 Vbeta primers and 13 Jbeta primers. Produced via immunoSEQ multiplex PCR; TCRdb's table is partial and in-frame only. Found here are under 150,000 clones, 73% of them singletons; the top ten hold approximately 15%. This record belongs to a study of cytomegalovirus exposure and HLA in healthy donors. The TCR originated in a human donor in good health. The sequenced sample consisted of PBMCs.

The CDR3 is CASSHHMGLAEKIEQFF. CDR3 in DNA: TGCGCCAGCAGCCATCATATGGGTCTAGCGGAGAAAATTGAGCAGTTCTTC. The rearrangement links TRBV4-1 to TRBJ2-1; TRBD2 matches at 7 bases. This CDR3 is built from 17 residues. Germline trimming cut 3 bases from V and 9 bases from J; bases unmatched to any gene: 17. CDR1 and CDR2 from the germline V gene are MGHRA and YSYEKL.